The entry that follows covers one T cell receptor beta chain sequence. What it binds is not known. PCR was performed using 60 Vbeta and 13 Jbeta primers. Here immunoSEQ multiplex PCR was the method, and the copy in TCRdb shows in-frame clones only, minus some. Among approximately 100,000 clones listed, around 75% were seen once. This sample was included in a study of cytomegalovirus exposure and HLA in healthy donors. Study observations and caveats: Accurate prediction of HLA-A and HLA-B alleles (for most subjects) was reportedly achieved from TCR beta sequences. By a later analysis, the bulk of CMV-associated TCR beta chains appeared HLA-restricted. Among TCR beta chains, those listed as cytomegalovirus-associated numbered around 180. Through in vitro validation, a few CMV-associated chains were shown to be specific for CMV antigens.

Sequenced sample: PBMCs. This receptor was identified in a female donor in good health and CMV-seronegative.

The CDR3 DNA reads TGTGCCAGCAGCTTAGCGGGCAGCAATCAGCCCCAGCATTTT. Its protein is CASSLAGSNQPQHF. This sequence joins TRBV7-6 and TRBJ1-5; D remains ambiguous. The CDR3 is 14 residues long. Trimming left V 0 bases short and J 1 base short, with 4 bases between. CDR1 is SGHVS and CDR2 is FNYEAQ in the germline V gene.